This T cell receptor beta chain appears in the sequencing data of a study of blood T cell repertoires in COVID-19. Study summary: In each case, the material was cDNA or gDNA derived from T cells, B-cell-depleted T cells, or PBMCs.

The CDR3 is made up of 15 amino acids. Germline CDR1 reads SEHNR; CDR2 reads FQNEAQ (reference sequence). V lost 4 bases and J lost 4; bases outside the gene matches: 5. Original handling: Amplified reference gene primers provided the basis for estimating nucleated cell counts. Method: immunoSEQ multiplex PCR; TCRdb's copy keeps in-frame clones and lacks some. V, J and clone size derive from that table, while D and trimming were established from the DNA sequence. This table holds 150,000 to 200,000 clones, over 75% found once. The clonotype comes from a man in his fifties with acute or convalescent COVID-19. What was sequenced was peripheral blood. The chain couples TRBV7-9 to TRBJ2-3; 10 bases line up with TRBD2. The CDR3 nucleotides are TGTGCCAGCAGCTCTTCTAGCGGGAGCGCAGATACGCAGTATTTT. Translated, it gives CASSSSSGSADTQYF.